The 28 T cell receptor beta chains below were found in one sample sequenced in a study of blood T cell repertoires in COVID-19. The table came from immunoSEQ multiplex PCR; TCRdb's copy has only in-frame clones and leaves some out. This table holds roughly 380,000 clones, 81% found once. The sequenced sample was peripheral blood. These receptors came from a human donor with acute or convalescent COVID-19. The donor label of this sample is uncertain.

This clone was recorded a few times. The DNA of the CDR3 is TGTGCCTGGAGTGGGAGTGGGTTACGCAATCAGCCCCAGCATTTT. It translates to CAWSGSGLRNQPQHF. This chain joins TRBV30 and TRBJ1-5; D is ambiguous. The V and J ends lost 1 base and 2 bases respectively, with 12 bases between them. The germline gives CDR1 GTSNPN, CDR2 SVGIG (reference sequence). This CDR3 is built from 15 residues.

The chain employs TRBV9 and TRBJ2-1, with no clear D. There are 15 residues in the CDR3. V was clipped by 0 bases and J by 0 bases, with 7 bases between them. Germline-derived CDR1 and CDR2 are SGDLS and YYNGEE. The CDR3 region has the DNA TGTGCCAGCAGCGTAGGACTCTTCTCCTACAATGAGCAGTTCTTC. This codes for CASSVGLFSYNEQFF.

The V and J genes are TRBV5-1 and TRBJ2-5, with D possibly matching TRBD1 (5 bases). Germline V CDR1 and CDR2: SGHRS, YFSETQ. The CDR3 is 14 residues long. V lost 2 bases to trimming and J lost 2 bases, with 10 bases between them. This CDR3 is CASSFQGRQETQYF. The CDR3 coding sequence is TGCGCCAGCAGCTTTCAGGGCAGACAAGAGACCCAGTACTTC.

The V and J genes are TRBV11-3 and TRBJ2-3, with D hard to call. CDR3 size: 13 residues. Germline V gives CDR1 SGHNT, CDR2 YENEEA. Deletions cut 1 base from V and 3 bases from J, with 5 bases between. In nucleotides, the CDR3 is TGTGCCAGCAGCTTAGGGCAGACAGATACGCAGTATTTT. Protein: CASSLGQTDTQYF.

V gene TRBV27 combines with J gene TRBJ2-7, with D tentatively TRBD1 (5 bases). CDR1 and CDR2 (germline): MNHEY, SMNVEV (reference sequence). The CDR3 loop spans 14 amino acids. V lost 8 bases and J lost 7, with 21 bases in between. This CDR3 is CASGALDKLWEQYF. CDR3 nucleotide sequence: TGTGCCAGCGGGGCCCTTGATAAATTGTGGGAGCAGTACTTC.

The genes are TRBV14 and TRBJ1-6, with 9 bases fitting TRBD1. The CDR3 loop spans 15 amino acids. Looked up from germline, CDR1 is SGHDN and CDR2 is FVKESK. Germline trimming cut 5 bases from V and 4 bases from J; bases unmatched to any gene: 3. The CDR3 here is CASSEGQGYNSPLHF. The CDR3 bases are TGTGCCAGCAGCGAAGGACAGGGGTATAATTCACCCCTCCACTTT.

V is TRBV30 and J is TRBJ1-5, with unresolved D. Germline-derived CDR1 and CDR2 are GTSNPN and SVGIG (reference sequence). The ends were cut back, 1 base at V and 3 bases at J, with 13 bases in the middle. The CDR3 extends over 15 amino acids. CDR3 sequence: CAWSARGSDNQPQHF. CDR3 nucleotides: TGTGCCTGGAGTGCACGAGGATCGGACAATCAGCCCCAGCATTTT.

The gene calls are TRBV19 and TRBJ1-2; D gene uncertain. CDR1 and CDR2 (germline): LNHDA, SQIVND (reference sequence). This CDR3 has 12 residues. The V gene lost 4 bases and the J gene lost 4 bases, with 7 bases spanning the gap. Here the CDR3 DNA reads TGTGCCAGTAGTACTACAGTCTATGGCTACACCTTC. Residues: CASSTTVYGYTF. Based on the CDR3 plus reference TRBV19 and TRBJ1-2, the full variable domain is DGGITQSPKYLFRKEGQNVTLSCEQNLNHDAMYWYRQDPGQGLRLIYYSQIVNDFQKGDIAEGYSVSREKKESFPLTVTSAQKNPTAFYLCASSTTVYGYTFGSGTRLTVV.

The chain combines TRBV6-5 with TRBJ2-3, with TRBD2 matching 9 bases. This CDR3 contains 14 residues. The germline V gene encodes CDR1 MNHEY and CDR2 SVGAGI. The V segment lost 2 bases and the J segment 8 bases; nucleotides outside the gene matches: 5. The CDR3 region has the DNA TGTGCCAGCAGTTACGGTGCGGGGGGGGTTACGCAGTATTTT. Translation: CASSYGAGGVTQYF.

The chain uses TRBV27 and TRBJ2-7; 9 positions match TRBD1. The CDR3 runs 13 residues. The ends lost 5 bases at V and 8 bases at J; junction bases unmatched: 7. Germline-derived CDR1 and CDR2 are MNHEY and SMNVEV (reference sequence). CDR3 nucleotides: TGTGCCAGCAGTACCGCGACAGGGGGGAAGCAGTACTTC. It is translated as CASSTATGGKQYF.

The chain is built from TRBV14 and TRBJ2-5; 9 bases align to TRBD2. The CDR3 has 15 amino acids. Looked up from germline, CDR1 is SGHDN and CDR2 is FVKESK. The trim removed 2 bases at V and 7 bases at J, leaving 8 bases unmatched. Here the CDR3 reads CASSQRRGGPGTQYF. Here the CDR3 DNA reads TGTGCCAGCAGCCAACGGCGGGGGGGCCCTGGGACCCAGTACTTC.

This chain uses TRBV7-6 with TRBJ2-7; D gene unclear. The CDR3 runs 15 residues. With 1 base removed from V and 2 bases from J, the gap between germline ends came to 12 bases. CDR1 is SGHVS and CDR2 is FNYEAQ in the germline V gene. CDR3 protein: CASSLGGGLTYEQYF. The CDR3 coding sequence is TGTGCCAGCAGCTTAGGCGGCGGTCTCACCTACGAGCAGTACTTC.

The chain couples TRBV15 to TRBJ1-1; 8 bases agree with TRBD1. Germline assignment: CDR1 LNHNV and CDR2 YYDKDF (reference sequence). Trimming removed 5 bases from V and 1 base from J; junction bases left unmatched: 6. The length of the CDR3 is 15 residues. The CDR3 sequence is CATSAIDRGNTEAFF. CDR3 coding DNA: TGTGCCACCAGCGCAATAGACAGGGGGAACACTGAAGCTTTCTTT.

This chain connects TRBV24-1 to TRBJ1-2, with 10 nucleotides matching TRBD1. The V segment lost 11 bases and the J segment 4 bases; nucleotides outside the gene matches: 6. CDR1 and CDR2 (germline): KGHDR, SFDVKD. There are 13 residues in the CDR3. The CDR3 sequence: CAISTGGPYGYTF. CDR3 in DNA: TGTGCCATCTCGACAGGGGGCCCCTATGGCTACACCTTC.

This clone was seen once. The chain uses TRBV2 and TRBJ1-5; weak D call: TRBD1 (6 bases). Germline values: CDR1 SNHLY, CDR2 FYNNEI. Trimming shortened V by 2 bases and J by 6 bases, and 17 bases separated the two germline ends. The CDR3 length is 16 residues. The CDR3 DNA reads TGTGCCAGCAGTGAAAACCCCGCAGGGGTCGGTCAGCCCCAGCATTTT. Translating it yields CASSENPAGVGQPQHF.

The chain has TRBV3-1 (or the pseudogene TRBV3-2) and TRBJ2-1; possibly TRBD1 for D (5 bases). V lost 2 bases to trimming and J lost 0 bases, with 8 bases between them. This CDR3 comprises 15 residues. The V gene's germline CDR1 is LGHDT and CDR2 YNNKEL (reference sequence). CDR3 sequence: CASSQSGNSYNEQFF. In DNA, the CDR3 is TGTGCCAGCAGCCAATCAGGGAACTCCTACAATGAGCAGTTCTTC.

This clone was recorded only once. The rearrangement links TRBV7-9 to TRBJ1-4; no reliable D call. Germline lookup yields CDR1 SEHNR and CDR2 FQNEAQ (reference sequence). This CDR3 is built from 14 residues. The V and J ends lost 5 bases and 3 bases respectively, with 10 bases between them. In nucleotides, the CDR3 is TGTGCCAGCAGCCTGAGACAAGCTAATGAAAAACTGTTTTTT. It codes for CASSLRQANEKLFF. Drawing the rest from reference TRBV7-9 and TRBJ1-4, the complete variable domain is DTGVSQNPRHKITKRGQNVTFRCDPISEHNRLYWYRQTLGQGPEFLTYFQNEAQLEKSRLLSDRFSAERPKGSFSTLEIQRTEQGDSAMYLCASSLRQANEKLFFGSGTQLSVL.

This clone was detected many times. CDR3 bases: TGTGCCAGCATTCAGGGATCCTCAAATGAAAAACTGTTTTTT. Residues: CASIQGSSNEKLFF. The chain recombines TRBV2 with TRBJ1-4; D is possibly TRBD1 (5 bases). The CDR3 spans 14 residues. CDR1 SNHLY and CDR2 FYNNEI come from the germline V gene. The V end was cut by 7 bases, the J end by 5 bases, with 14 bases between.

The CDR3 DNA reads TGTGCCAGCAGTTTTGGGGGAGGGTTGTTAGGCTACACCTTC. Its translation is CASSFGGGLLGYTF. The chain couples TRBV27 to TRBJ1-2, with a possible D match to TRBD1 (5 bases). The CDR3 extends over 14 amino acids. Germline loops: CDR1 MNHEY, CDR2 SMNVEV (reference sequence). The V end lost 3 bases, the J end lost 8 bases, and 16 bases lay between the germline ends.

As to this clone: Additional DNA sequences in this sample encode the identical CDR3. The chain links TRBV6-5 to TRBJ1-3, with 9 bases identical to TRBD1. The CDR3 runs to 14 residues. V dropped 6 bases and J dropped 4; count of bases not matched to a gene: 4. Germline V gene sequence: CDR1 MNHEY, CDR2 SVGAGI. CDR3 nucleotides: TGTGCCAGCAGAGACAGGGGGTGGGGAAACACCATATATTTT. This codes for CASRDRGWGNTIYF.

CDR3 residues: CASSFGLNGNSPLHF. The CDR3 nucleotides are TGTGCCAGCAGCTTCGGACTGAATGGTAATTCACCCCTCCACTTT. The chain has TRBV7-8 and TRBJ1-6; D not resolved. CDR1 SGHVS and CDR2 FQNEAQ come from the germline V gene. The CDR3 contains 15 residues. Trimming took off 3 bases at V and 6 bases at J, with 12 bases between the two ends.

The chain combines TRBV4-2 with TRBJ2-1; D ambiguous. Trimming stripped 4 bases from V and 0 bases from J, with 19 bases between. This CDR3 has 18 amino acids. CDR1 LGHNA and CDR2 YNFKEQ come from the germline V gene. For the CDR3, the DNA is TGTGCCAGCAGCCCACTTAAGCCTCCCTATACCTCCTACAATGAGCAGTTCTTC. It yields the protein CASSPLKPPYTSYNEQFF.

This rearrangement joins TRBV30 to TRBJ1-1; 7 bases are a match to TRBD1. The CDR3 length is 17 residues. Germline values: CDR1 GTSNPN, CDR2 SVGIG (reference sequence). J gave up 3 bases and V 5 bases, and 18 bases lay outside the gene matches. Here the CDR3 reads CAWGAQTGSLADTEAFF. The CDR3 DNA is TGTGCCTGGGGGGCCCAGACAGGGTCTCTAGCTGACACTGAAGCTTTCTTT. Full variable domain (remainder filled in from reference TRBV30 and TRBJ1-1): SQTIHQWPATLVQPVGSPLSLECTVEGTSNPNLYWYRQAAGRGLQLLFYSVGIGQISSEVPQNLSASRPQDRQFILSSKKLLLSDSGFYLCAWGAQTGSLADTEAFFGQGTRLTVV.

The chain couples TRBV3-1 (or the pseudogene TRBV3-2) to TRBJ1-1; D remains unclear. The CDR3 spans 14 residues. With 5 bases removed from V and 3 bases from J, the gap between germline ends came to 13 bases. Per the germline V gene, CDR1 is LGHDT and CDR2 is YNNKEL (reference sequence). The CDR3: CASSYRSADTEAFF. The CDR3 DNA reads TGTGCCAGCAGCTACAGATCCGCCGACACTGAAGCTTTCTTT.

The chain joins TRBV6-2 or TRBV6-3 to TRBJ1-2; tentative D call: TRBD1 (5 bases). The germline CDR1 and CDR2 sequences are MNHEY and SVGEGT. V was cut by 6 bases and J by 1 base, with 12 bases left in between. CDR3 length: 14 residues. The CDR3 coding sequence is TGTGCCAGCAGCTTCGACAGCCATAACTATGGCTACACCTTC. This codes for CASSFDSHNYGYTF.

This chain uses TRBV6-1 with TRBJ1-5, with 9 bases that match TRBD1. CDR3 size: 17 residues. V dropped 4 bases and J dropped 3; count of bases not matched to a gene: 10. The germline V gene encodes CDR1 MNHNS and CDR2 SASEGT. CDR3 protein: CASSAYTGGRYNQPQHF. The CDR3 DNA reads as TGTGCCAGCAGTGCTTATACAGGGGGCCGTTACAATCAGCCCCAGCATTTT.

This chain links TRBV4-1 with TRBJ1-2, with 7 bases matching TRBD1. J gave up 7 bases and V 1 base, and 15 bases lay outside the gene matches. The CDR3 consists of 17 residues. The germline gives CDR1 MGHRA, CDR2 YSYEKL. DNA for the CDR3: TGCGCCAGCAGCCAAGGACCCGGGACAGCACCTGGCGGTGGCTACACCTTC. The encoded protein is CASSQGPGTAPGGGYTF.

This clone was detected a few times. The chain has TRBV30 and TRBJ1-2; weak D call: TRBD1 (6 bases). Germline CDR1 reads GTSNPN; CDR2 reads SVGIG (reference sequence). Deletions cut 0 bases from V and 8 bases from J, with 13 bases between. CDR3 size: 13 residues. CDR3 sequence (DNA): TGTGCCTGGAGTGTACTCAGGGGCCCCGGCTACACCTTC. As protein: CAWSVLRGPGYTF. The full variable domain, with the rest looked up from reference TRBV30 and TRBJ1-2, is SQTIHQWPATLVQPVGSPLSLECTVEGTSNPNLYWYRQAAGRGLQLLFYSVGIGQISSEVPQNLSASRPQDRQFILSSKKLLLSDSGFYLCAWSVLRGPGYTFGSGTRLTVV.